The present T cell receptor beta chain was sequenced within a study of blood T cell repertoires in COVID-19. Across the study: Whether acute or convalescent, the COVID-19 samples came from the United States, Italy and Spain. PBMCs, B-cell-depleted T cells, or T cells were the source of the cDNA or gDNA that made up the material.

The CDR3 covers 13 residues. Germline V gene lookup returns CDR1 SNHLY and CDR2 FYNNEI. Trimming left V 6 bases short and J 4 bases short, with 10 bases between. Libraries were prepared by immunoSEQ multiplex PCR; TCRdb keeps only in-frame clonotypes and omits some of them. The table includes around 86,000 clones, about 85% detected once. The sequencing input was peripheral blood. The sequence derives from a human donor in a cohort sampled during active COVID-19. The chain links TRBV2 to TRBJ1-5, with a tentative D call TRBD1 (6 bases). CDR3 in DNA: TGTGCCAGCAGGGATGACAGGAATCAGCCCCAGCATTTT. Translating it yields CASRDDRNQPQHF.